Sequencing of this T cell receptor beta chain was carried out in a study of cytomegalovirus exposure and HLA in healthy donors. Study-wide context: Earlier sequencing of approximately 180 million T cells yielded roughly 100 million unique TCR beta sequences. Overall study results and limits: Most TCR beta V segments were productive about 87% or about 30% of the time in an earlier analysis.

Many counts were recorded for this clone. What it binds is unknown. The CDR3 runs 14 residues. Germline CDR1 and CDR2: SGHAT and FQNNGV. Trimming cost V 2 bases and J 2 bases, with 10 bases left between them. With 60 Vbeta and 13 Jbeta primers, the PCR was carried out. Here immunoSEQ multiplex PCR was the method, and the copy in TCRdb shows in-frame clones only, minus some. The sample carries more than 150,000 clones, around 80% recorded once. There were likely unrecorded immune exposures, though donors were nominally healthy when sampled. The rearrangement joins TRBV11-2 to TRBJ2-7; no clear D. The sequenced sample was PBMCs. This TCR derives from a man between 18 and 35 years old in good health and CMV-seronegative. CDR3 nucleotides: TGTGCCAGCAGCTTATATGCAGGAACCTACGAGCAGTACTTC. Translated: CASSLYAGTYEQYF. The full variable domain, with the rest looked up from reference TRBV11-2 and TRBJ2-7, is EAGVAQSPRYKIIEKRQSVAFWCNPISGHATLYWYQQILGQGPKLLIQFQNNGVVDDSQLPKDRFSAERLKGVDSTLKIQPAKLEDSAVYLCASSLYAGTYEQYFGPGTRLTVT.